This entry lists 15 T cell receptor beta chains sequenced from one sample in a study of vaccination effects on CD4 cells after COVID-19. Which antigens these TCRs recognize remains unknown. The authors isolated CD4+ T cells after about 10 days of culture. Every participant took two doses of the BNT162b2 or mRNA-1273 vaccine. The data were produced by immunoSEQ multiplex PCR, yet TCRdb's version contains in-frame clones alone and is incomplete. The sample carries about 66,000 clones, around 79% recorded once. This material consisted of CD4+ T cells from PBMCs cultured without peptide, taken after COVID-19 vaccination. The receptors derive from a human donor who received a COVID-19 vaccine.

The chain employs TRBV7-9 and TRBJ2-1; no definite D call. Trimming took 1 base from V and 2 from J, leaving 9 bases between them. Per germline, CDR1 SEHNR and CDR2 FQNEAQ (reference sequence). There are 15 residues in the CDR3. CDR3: CASSLGGGPYNEQFF. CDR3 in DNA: TGTGCCAGCAGCTTAGGGGGTGGCCCCTACAATGAGCAGTTCTTC.

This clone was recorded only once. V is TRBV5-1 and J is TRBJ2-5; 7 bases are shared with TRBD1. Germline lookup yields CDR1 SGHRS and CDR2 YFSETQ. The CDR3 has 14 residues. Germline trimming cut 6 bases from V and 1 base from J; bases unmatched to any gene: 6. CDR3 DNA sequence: TGCGCCAGCAACCCTGGACAGGCCCAAGAGACCCAGTACTTC. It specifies CASNPGQAQETQYF.

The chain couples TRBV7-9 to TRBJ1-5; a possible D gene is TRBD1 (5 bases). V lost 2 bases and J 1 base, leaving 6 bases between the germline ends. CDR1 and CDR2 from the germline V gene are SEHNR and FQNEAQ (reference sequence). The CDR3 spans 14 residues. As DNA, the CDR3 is TGTGCCAGCAGCTTACGGGGCAGCAATCAGCCCCAGCATTTT. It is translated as CASSLRGSNQPQHF.

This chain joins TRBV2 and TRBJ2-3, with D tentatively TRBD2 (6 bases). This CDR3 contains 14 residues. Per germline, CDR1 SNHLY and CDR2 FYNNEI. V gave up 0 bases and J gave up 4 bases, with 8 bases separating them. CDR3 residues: CASSEATGADTQYF. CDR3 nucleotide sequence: TGTGCCAGCAGTGAAGCCACGGGGGCAGATACGCAGTATTTT.

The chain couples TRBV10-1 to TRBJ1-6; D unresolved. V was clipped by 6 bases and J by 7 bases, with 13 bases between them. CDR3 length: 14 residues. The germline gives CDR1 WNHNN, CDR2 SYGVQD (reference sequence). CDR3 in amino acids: CASRSSDTNSPLHF. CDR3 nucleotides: TGCGCCAGCAGGAGTAGTGACACGAATTCACCCCTCCACTTT.

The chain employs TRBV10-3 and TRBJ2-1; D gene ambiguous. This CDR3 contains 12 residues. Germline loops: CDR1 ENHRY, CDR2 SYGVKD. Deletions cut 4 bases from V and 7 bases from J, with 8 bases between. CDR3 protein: CAISVIGNEQFF. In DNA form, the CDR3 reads TGTGCCATCAGTGTAATAGGTAATGAGCAGTTCTTC.

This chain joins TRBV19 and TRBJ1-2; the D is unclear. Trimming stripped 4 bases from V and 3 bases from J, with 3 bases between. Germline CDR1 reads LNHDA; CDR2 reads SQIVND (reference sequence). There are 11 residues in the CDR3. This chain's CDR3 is CASSKYYGYTF. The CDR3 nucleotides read TGTGCCAGTAGTAAGTACTATGGCTACACCTTC.

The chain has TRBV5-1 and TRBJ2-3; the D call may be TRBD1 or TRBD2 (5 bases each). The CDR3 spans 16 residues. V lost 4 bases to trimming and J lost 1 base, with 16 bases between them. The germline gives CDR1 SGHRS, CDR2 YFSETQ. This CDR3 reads CASSTFMGVGTDTQYF. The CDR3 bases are TGCGCCAGCAGCACCTTTATGGGGGTGGGCACAGATACGCAGTATTTT.

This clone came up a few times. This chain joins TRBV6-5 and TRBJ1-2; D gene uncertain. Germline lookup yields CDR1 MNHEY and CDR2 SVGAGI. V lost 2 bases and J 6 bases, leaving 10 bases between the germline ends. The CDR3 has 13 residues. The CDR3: CASSYDPRDGYTF. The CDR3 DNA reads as TGTGCCAGCAGTTACGACCCGAGGGATGGCTACACCTTC.

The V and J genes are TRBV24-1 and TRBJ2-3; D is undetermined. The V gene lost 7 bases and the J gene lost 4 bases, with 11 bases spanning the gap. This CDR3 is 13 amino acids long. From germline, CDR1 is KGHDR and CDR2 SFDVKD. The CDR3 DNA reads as TGTGCCACCAGAGCCCGGGCGGCAGATACGCAGTATTTT. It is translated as CATRARAADTQYF.

The CDR3 DNA reads as TGCGCCAGCAGCGTGGGACAGGGTCCAACTAAATCAGCCAATGAGCAGTTCTTC. It specifies CASSVGQGPTKSANEQFF. The chain uses TRBV5-1 and TRBJ2-1, with TRBD1 identical over 9 bases. Per the germline V gene, CDR1 is SGHRS and CDR2 is YFSETQ. J gave up 6 bases and V 4 bases, and 17 bases lay outside the gene matches. This CDR3 region has 18 residues.

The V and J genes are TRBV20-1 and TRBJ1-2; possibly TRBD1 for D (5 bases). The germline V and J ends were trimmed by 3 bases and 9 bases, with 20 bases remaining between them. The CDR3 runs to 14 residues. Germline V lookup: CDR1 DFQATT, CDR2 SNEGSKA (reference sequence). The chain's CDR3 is CSASPGRAGVSYTF. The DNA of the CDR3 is TGCAGTGCTAGTCCAGGCAGGGCGGGGGTAAGCTACACCTTC.

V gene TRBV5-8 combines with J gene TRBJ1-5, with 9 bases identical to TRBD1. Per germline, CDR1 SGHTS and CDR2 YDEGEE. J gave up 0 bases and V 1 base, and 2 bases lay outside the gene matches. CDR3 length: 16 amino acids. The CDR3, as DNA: TGTGCCAGCAGCTTGAGGGGACAGGGTAGCAATCAGCCCCAGCATTTT. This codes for CASSLRGQGSNQPQHF.

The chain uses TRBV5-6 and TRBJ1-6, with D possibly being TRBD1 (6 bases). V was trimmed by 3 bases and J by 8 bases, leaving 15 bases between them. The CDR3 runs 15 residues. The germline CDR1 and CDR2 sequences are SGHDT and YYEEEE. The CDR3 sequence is CASSSLQGMYSPLHF. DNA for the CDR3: TGTGCCAGCAGCTCTCTTCAGGGGATGTATTCACCCCTCCACTTT.

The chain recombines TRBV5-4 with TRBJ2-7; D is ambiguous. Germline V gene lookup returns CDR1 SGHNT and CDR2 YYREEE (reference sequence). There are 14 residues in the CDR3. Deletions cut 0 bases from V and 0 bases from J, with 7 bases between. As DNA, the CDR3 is TGTGCCAGCAGCTTGGACGCGAACTCCTACGAGCAGTACGTC. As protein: CASSLDANSYEQYV.